The clone carrying this T cell receptor (beta chain) was seen a handful of times. What it binds is unknown. A much bigger clone sits one base away, suggesting this may be a read error. Germline-derived CDR1 and CDR2 are SGHTA and FQGNSA. The V gene end was trimmed by 4 bases and the J gene end by 7 bases; junction bases not matched to a gene: 13. This CDR3 region has 16 residues. Time point: newly diagnosed GD, antithyroid drugs for less than 3 months. Construction of the TCR library relied on RNA isolated from PBMCs. Building the TCR beta libraries relied on iRepertoire HTBI primers, and CDR3 regions underwent Arm-PCR. TCRdb analysed the multiplex PCR reads with MiXCR anew, one entry per CDR3 protein. This table holds 400,000 to 450,000 distinct CDR3 sequences, more than 12% found once. These data originate in a study of regulatory T cells in long-lasting Graves disease. The study's findings and limits: Persistent disease preferred TRBV28, TRBJ1-2 and TRBJ2-5.

The data were also submitted as part of a second study, on T cells in Graves' hyperthyroidism and ophthalmopathy.

The clonotype originates from a woman younger than 45 with Graves disease. The sample consisted of peripheral blood mononuclear cells (PBMCs), taken at new diagnosis, from a patient treated with antithyroid drugs. V gene TRBV7-2 combines with J gene TRBJ2-7; 10 bases are shared with TRBD2. For the CDR3, the DNA is TGTGCCAGCAGCTCCCCCCGGGCTAGCGGGAGATCTGAGCAGTACTTC. Its translation is CASSSPRASGRSEQYF.